Below are 12 T cell receptor beta chains sequenced from a single sample in a study of post-analysis software for immune sequencing data. The TCR beta cDNA libraries carried unique molecular identifiers. One entry per CDR3 protein, called by TCRdb with MiXCR from the PCR reads. The table has about 540,000 distinct CDR3 sequences, around a third seen once. The antigens for these receptors are not known. General observations from the study: Higher frequency in patients than in controls was seen for roughly five TRBV segments, with TRBV5-6, TRBV5-1 and TRBV20-1 among them.

The sample taken for sequencing was blood. The receptors were sampled from a girl aged 2 to 17 with multiple sclerosis.

This clonotype was detected a few times. The rearrangement uses TRBV5-1 and TRBJ2-7; 7 nucleotides agree with TRBD2. The CDR3 totals 14 residues. The germline V gene encodes CDR1 SGHRS and CDR2 YFSETQ. J was trimmed by 5 bases and V by 4 bases; bases with no gene match: 9. CDR3 region: CASSLERGDHEQYF. CDR3 in DNA: TGCGCCAGCAGCCTAGAACGGGGGGACCACGAGCAGTACTTC. Full variable domain (rest looked up from reference TRBV5-1 and TRBJ2-7): KAGVTQTPRYLIKTRGQQVTLSCSPISGHRSVSWYQQTPGQGLQFLFEYFSETQRNKGNFPGRFSGRQFSNSRSEMNVSTLELGDSALYLCASSLERGDHEQYFGPGTRLTVT.

Only a few counts were recorded for this clonotype. The chain links TRBV12-3 or TRBV12-4 to TRBJ2-1; 12 nucleotides line up with TRBD2. The CDR3 extends over 15 amino acids. The J segment lost 9 bases and the V segment lost 6 bases, leaving 9 bases of the junction unmatched. This CDR3 reads CASSKLAGGSGEQFF. The CDR3, as DNA: TGTGCCAGCAGCAAACTAGCGGGGGGCAGTGGTGAGCAGTTCTTC.

The chain links TRBV20-1 to TRBJ1-1; D may be TRBD1 (5 bases). The germline V and J ends were trimmed by 4 bases and 10 bases, with 10 bases remaining between them. Germline V gives CDR1 DFQATT, CDR2 SNEGSKA (reference sequence). The CDR3 runs 10 residues. For the CDR3, the DNA is TGCAGTGCTACCGTGGGGGGAGCTTTCTTT. This translates into CSATVGGAFF.

The J gene is TRBJ1-2, the V gene TRBV20-1; D is uncertain. This CDR3 comprises 13 residues. V was cut by 6 bases and J by 1 base, with 12 bases left in between. CDR1 DFQATT and CDR2 SNEGSKA come from the germline V gene (reference sequence). CDR3 bases: TGCAGTGCCACCGGACCAAATAACTATGGCTACACCTTC. Translated, it gives CSATGPNNYGYTF.

This clonotype was observed a handful of times. This chain connects TRBV4-1 to TRBJ1-2, with D tentatively TRBD1 (5 bases). Per the germline V gene, CDR1 is MGHRA and CDR2 is YSYEKL. Trimming left V 0 bases short and J 0 bases short, with 11 bases between. The CDR3 runs to 16 residues. The CDR3 bases are TGCGCCAGCAGCCAAGATCGGACACCGACTAACTATGGCTACACCTTC. It encodes CASSQDRTPTNYGYTF.

The rearrangement uses TRBV2 and TRBJ1-1, with 7 bases aligning to TRBD1. The CDR3 covers 14 residues. Germline loops: CDR1 SNHLY, CDR2 FYNNEI. The V segment lost 5 bases and the J segment 4 bases; nucleotides outside the gene matches: 7. The CDR3 DNA follows: TGTGCCAGCAGTCCCGACAGGGTTGCCACTGAAGCTTTCTTT. Translation: CASSPDRVATEAFF.

The gene calls are TRBV5-6 and TRBJ1-5, with 12 positions matching TRBD1. The junction had 7 bases not matched to a gene; V was cut back by 4 bases and J by 5 bases. CDR3 length: 16 amino acids. Germline-derived CDR1 and CDR2 are SGHDT and YYEEEE. Written as DNA, the CDR3 is TGTGCCAGCAGCCAAGGGACAGGGGGCGTTTATCAGCCCCAGCATTTT. Its translation: CASSQGTGGVYQPQHF.

Note on this clonotype: One base away lies a much larger clone, so this may be a sequencing read error. V usage is TRBV5-1 and J usage is TRBJ2-1, with 10 bases lining up with TRBD1. The CDR3 has 15 amino acids. Germline values: CDR1 SGHRS, CDR2 YFSETQ. V gave up 2 bases and J gave up 8 bases; unmatched junction bases: 7. CDR3 DNA: TGCGCCAGCAGCTTCCGACAGGGGGCGTGCCATGAGCAGTTCTTC. Residues: CASSFRQGACHEQFF.

The CDR3: CASSPPWTSGEPYNEQFF. DNA for the CDR3: TGCGCCAGCAGCCCCCCTTGGACTAGCGGGGAACCCTACAATGAGCAGTTCTTC. This rearrangement joins TRBV5-1 to TRBJ2-1, with 12 bases identical to TRBD2. J was trimmed by 2 bases and V by 4 bases; bases with no gene match: 10. This CDR3 region has 18 residues. The germline gives CDR1 SGHRS, CDR2 YFSETQ. Full variable domain (missing parts from reference TRBV5-1 and TRBJ2-1): KAGVTQTPRYLIKTRGQQVTLSCSPISGHRSVSWYQQTPGQGLQFLFEYFSETQRNKGNFPGRFSGRQFSNSRSEMNVSTLELGDSALYLCASSPPWTSGEPYNEQFFGPGTRLTVL.

The chain has TRBV12-3 or TRBV12-4 and TRBJ2-2; no definite D call. V was shortened by 5 bases and J by 6 bases, with 16 bases between the two germline ends. This CDR3 spans 15 amino acids. Written as DNA, the CDR3 is TGTGCCAGCAGTCCGCGGTCGCTGGGTTCCGGGGAGCTGTTTTTT. As protein: CASSPRSLGSGELFF.

V is TRBV18 and J is TRBJ1-1; D uncertain. Germline V gene sequence: CDR1 KGHSH, CDR2 LQKENI. This CDR3 spans 14 amino acids. V was clipped by 4 bases and J by 6 bases, with 15 bases between them. In DNA form, the CDR3 reads TGTGCCAGCTCACGGAAGACGGCGACCGCTGAAGCTTTCTTT. It encodes CASSRKTATAEAFF.

The gene calls are TRBV5-1 and TRBJ1-5; a weak D match, TRBD1 (5 bases). Per the germline V gene, CDR1 is SGHRS and CDR2 is YFSETQ. The germline V and J ends were trimmed by 3 bases and 6 bases, with 13 bases remaining between them. The CDR3 loop spans 14 amino acids. The CDR3 sequence is CASSSGARGQPQHF. CDR3 sequence (DNA): TGCGCCAGCAGCTCCGGGGCTAGGGGTCAGCCCCAGCATTTT. Using reference TRBV5-1 and TRBJ1-5 for the parts outside the CDR3, the full variable domain is KAGVTQTPRYLIKTRGQQVTLSCSPISGHRSVSWYQQTPGQGLQFLFEYFSETQRNKGNFPGRFSGRQFSNSRSEMNVSTLELGDSALYLCASSSGARGQPQHFGDGTRLSIL.